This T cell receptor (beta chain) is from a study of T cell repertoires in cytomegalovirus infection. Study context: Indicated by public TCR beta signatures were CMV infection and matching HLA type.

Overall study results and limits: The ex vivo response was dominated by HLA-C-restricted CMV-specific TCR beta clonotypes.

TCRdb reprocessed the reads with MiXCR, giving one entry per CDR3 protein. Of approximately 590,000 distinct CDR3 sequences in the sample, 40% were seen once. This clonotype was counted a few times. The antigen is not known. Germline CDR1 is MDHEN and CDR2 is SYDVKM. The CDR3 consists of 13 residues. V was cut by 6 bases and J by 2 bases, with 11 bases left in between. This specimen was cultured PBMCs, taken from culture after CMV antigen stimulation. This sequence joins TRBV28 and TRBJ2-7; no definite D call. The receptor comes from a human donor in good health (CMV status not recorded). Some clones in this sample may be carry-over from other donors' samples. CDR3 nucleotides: TGTGCCAGCAGGTCAGTGTCCCCCTACGAGCAGTACTTC. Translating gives CASRSVSPYEQYF.